The 11 T cell receptor beta chains below all came from one sample that was sequenced in a study of T cells in Graves' hyperthyroidism and ophthalmopathy. Amplified TCR beta CDR3 regions came from RNA transcripts. Primed by the HTBI set, a first-round RT-PCR was run on the TCR CDR3. TCRdb fed the multiplex PCR reads into MiXCR, producing one record per CDR3 protein. The repertoire holds approximately 530,000 distinct CDR3 sequences, with less than 20% as singletons. Source material: blood. These TCRs come from a man aged 40-49 years with Graves' ophthalmopathy.

The chain employs TRBV5-1 and TRBJ1-1, with 7 bases matching TRBD1. V shed 4 bases, J shed 1 base, and the junction held 4 bases outside the gene matches. The CDR3 consists of 14 residues. Germline-derived CDR1 and CDR2 are SGHRS and YFSETQ. The CDR3 DNA follows: TGCGCCAGCAGCGTAGGGACAGCGAACACTGAAGCTTTCTTT. This sequence encodes CASSVGTANTEAFF.

The V gene is TRBV10-2, the J gene TRBJ2-1; 7 nucleotides agree with TRBD2. Germline V gene sequence: CDR1 WSHSY, CDR2 SAAADI. V trimming: 6 bases; J trimming: 3 bases; junction bases outside the gene matches: 2. This CDR3 region has 13 residues. CDR3 coding DNA: TGCGCCAGCAGGGGGACTAACTACAATGAGCAGTTCTTC. This gives the protein CASRGTNYNEQFF.

This clonotype has ten or more counts. The J gene is TRBJ1-5, the V gene TRBV28; 7 bases align to TRBD1. This CDR3 contains 20 residues. V shed 2 bases, J shed 0 bases, and the junction held 16 bases outside the gene matches. Germline V gene sequence: CDR1 MDHEN, CDR2 SYDVKM. This chain's CDR3 is CASSLPLGQGGRYSNQPQHF. The DNA of the CDR3 is TGTGCCAGCAGTTTACCTCTCGGGCAGGGGGGCAGATATAGCAATCAGCCCCAGCATTTT.

V is TRBV12-3 or TRBV12-4 and J is TRBJ1-5; 8 positions match TRBD1. The CDR3 covers 13 residues. The V gene end was trimmed by 5 bases and the J gene end by 9 bases; junction bases not matched to a gene: 6. The CDR3 sequence is CASSGQGERPQHF. The CDR3 coding sequence is TGTGCCAGCAGTGGACAGGGTGAAAGGCCCCAGCATTTT.

At least ten counts were recorded for this clonotype. The chain recombines TRBV12-3 or TRBV12-4 with TRBJ2-7; 8 bases match TRBD1. After removal of 6 bases from V and 4 bases from J, the junction contained 5 bases not matched to a gene. The CDR3 contains 13 residues. CDR3 amino acids: CASRDRAKYEQYF. CDR3 DNA sequence: TGTGCCAGCAGGGACAGGGCCAAGTACGAGCAGTACTTC.

There are many counts of this clonotype. This chain links TRBV2 with TRBJ1-5; D is possibly TRBD1 (5 bases). Per the germline V gene, CDR1 is SNHLY and CDR2 is FYNNEI. This CDR3 comprises 13 residues. V was trimmed by 7 bases and J by 4 bases, leaving 11 bases between them. The CDR3 nucleotides are TGTGCCAGCAAATGGGGCGGAAATCAGCCCCAGCATTTT. It specifies CASKWGGNQPQHF.

This clonotype was counted a few times. The genes are TRBV9 and TRBJ2-1, with D perhaps given as TRBD1 or TRBD2 (5 bases each). The CDR3 runs to 15 residues. With 0 bases removed from V and 0 bases from J, the gap between germline ends came to 7 bases. CDR1 and CDR2 from the germline V gene are SGDLS and YYNGEE. The CDR3, as DNA: TGTGCCAGCAGCGTAGACGGGACCTCCTACAATGAGCAGTTCTTC. Amino acids: CASSVDGTSYNEQFF.

CDR3 sequence reads: CASSTGGASGRLADTQYF. The CDR3 DNA follows: TGTGCCAGCAGCACCGGGGGGGCTAGCGGGAGATTGGCAGATACGCAGTATTTT. V and J are TRBV9 and TRBJ2-3, with 10 bases aligning to TRBD2. The CDR3 has 18 amino acids. The germline CDR1 and CDR2 sequences are SGDLS and YYNGEE. The J segment lost 4 bases and the V segment lost 4 bases, leaving 15 bases of the junction unmatched. The full variable domain, completed using reference TRBV9 and TRBJ2-3, is DSGVTQTPKHLITATGQRVTLRCSPRSGDLSVYWYQQSLDQGLQFLIQYYNGEERAKGNILERFSAQQFPDLHSELNLSSLELGDSALYFCASSTGGASGRLADTQYFGPGTRLTVL.

This clonotype came up a few times. The V and J genes are TRBV20-1 and TRBJ2-5, with D possibly TRBD1 on 5 matching bases. Deletions cut 3 bases from V and 2 bases from J, with 13 bases between. The germline V gene encodes CDR1 DFQATT and CDR2 SNEGSKA (reference sequence). CDR3 length: 14 residues. CDR3 amino acids: CSASSQGWQETQYF. Written as DNA, the CDR3 is TGCAGTGCTAGTTCGCAGGGATGGCAAGAGACCCAGTACTTC.

This clonotype was detected ten times or more. This chain uses TRBV2 with TRBJ2-5; D gene unclear. Looked up from germline, CDR1 is SNHLY and CDR2 is FYNNEI. CDR3 length equals 15 residues. V dropped 7 bases and J dropped 2 bases, with 17 bases sitting between them. The CDR3 bases are TGTGCCAGCACCCCTCACCCAGTGAAACAAGAGACCCAGTACTTC. Translating gives CASTPHPVKQETQYF.

In regard to this clonotype: A read error may be the cause here, since a much bigger clone is one base away. The chain recombines TRBV3-1 with TRBJ2-5; D possibly corresponds to TRBD1 (5 bases). CDR1 LGHDT and CDR2 YNNKEL come from the germline V gene (reference sequence). Trimming stripped 3 bases from V and 5 bases from J, with 10 bases between. The CDR3 spans 13 residues. For the CDR3, the DNA is TGTGCCAGCAGCCAGCCCCACAGGGAGACCCAGTACTTC. Amino acid sequence: CASSQPHRETQYF.